Sequencing of this T cell receptor (beta chain) was carried out in a study of blood T cell repertoires in COVID-19. CDR1 and CDR2 (germline): MDHEN, SYDVKM. V dropped 7 bases and J dropped 0 bases, with 7 bases sitting between them. The CDR3 spans 13 residues. Libraries were prepared by immunoSEQ multiplex PCR; TCRdb keeps only in-frame clonotypes and omits some of them. The data show 450,000 to 500,000 clones, with approximately 85% seen just once and about 3.2% held by the top ten. The chain has TRBV28 and TRBJ1-3; a possible D gene is TRBD1 (5 bases). This clonotype was sampled from a human donor in a cohort sampled during active COVID-19. Sequences were obtained from peripheral blood. CDR3 DNA sequence: TGTGCCAGCATTACAGGCTCTGGAAACACCATATATTTT. The encoded protein is CASITGSGNTIYF.